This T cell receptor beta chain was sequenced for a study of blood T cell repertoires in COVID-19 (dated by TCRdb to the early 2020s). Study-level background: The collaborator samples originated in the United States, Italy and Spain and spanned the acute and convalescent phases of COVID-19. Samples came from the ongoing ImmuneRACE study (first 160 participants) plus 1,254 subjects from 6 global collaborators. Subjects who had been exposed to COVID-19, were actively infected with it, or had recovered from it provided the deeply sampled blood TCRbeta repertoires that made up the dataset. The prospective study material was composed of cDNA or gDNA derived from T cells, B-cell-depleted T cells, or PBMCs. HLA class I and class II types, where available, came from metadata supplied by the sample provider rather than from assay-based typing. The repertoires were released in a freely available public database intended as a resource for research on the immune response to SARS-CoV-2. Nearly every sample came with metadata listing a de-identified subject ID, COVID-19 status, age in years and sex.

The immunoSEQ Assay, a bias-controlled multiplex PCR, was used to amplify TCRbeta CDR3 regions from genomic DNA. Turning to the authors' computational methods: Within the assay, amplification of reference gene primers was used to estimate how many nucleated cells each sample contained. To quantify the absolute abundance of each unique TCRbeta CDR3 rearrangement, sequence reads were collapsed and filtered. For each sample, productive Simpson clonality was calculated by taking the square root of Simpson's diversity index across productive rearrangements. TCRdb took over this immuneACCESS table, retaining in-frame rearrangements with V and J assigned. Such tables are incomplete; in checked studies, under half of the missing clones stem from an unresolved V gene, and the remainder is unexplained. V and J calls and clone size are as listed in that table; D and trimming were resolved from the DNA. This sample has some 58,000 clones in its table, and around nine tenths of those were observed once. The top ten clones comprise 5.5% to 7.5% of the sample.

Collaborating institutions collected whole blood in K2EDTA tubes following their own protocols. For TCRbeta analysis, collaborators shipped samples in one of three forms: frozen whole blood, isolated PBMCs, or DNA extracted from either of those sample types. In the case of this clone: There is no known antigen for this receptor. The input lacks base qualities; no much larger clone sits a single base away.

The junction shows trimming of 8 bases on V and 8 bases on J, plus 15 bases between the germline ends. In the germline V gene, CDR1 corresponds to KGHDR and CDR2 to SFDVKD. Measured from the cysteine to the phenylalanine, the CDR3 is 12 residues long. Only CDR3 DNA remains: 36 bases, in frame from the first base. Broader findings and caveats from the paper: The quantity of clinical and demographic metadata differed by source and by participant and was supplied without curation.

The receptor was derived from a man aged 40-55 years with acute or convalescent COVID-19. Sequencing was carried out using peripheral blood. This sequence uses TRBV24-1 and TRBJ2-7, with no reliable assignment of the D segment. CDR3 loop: CATIAGREKQYF. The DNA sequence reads TGTGCCACCATCGCTGGGCGAGAGAAGCAGTACTTC.